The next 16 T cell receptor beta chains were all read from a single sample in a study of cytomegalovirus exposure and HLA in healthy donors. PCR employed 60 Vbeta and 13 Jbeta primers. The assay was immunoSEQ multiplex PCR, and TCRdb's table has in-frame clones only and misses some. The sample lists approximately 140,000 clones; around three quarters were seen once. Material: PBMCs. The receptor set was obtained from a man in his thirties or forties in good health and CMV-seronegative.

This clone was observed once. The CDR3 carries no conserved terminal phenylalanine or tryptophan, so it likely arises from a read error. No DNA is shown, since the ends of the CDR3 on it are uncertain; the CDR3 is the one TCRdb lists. Here the CDR3 reads CASILTLSGVRL. The genes are TRBV6-4 and TRBJ1-1. The CDR3 is 12 amino acids in total, end residues counted. CDR1 and CDR2 from the germline V gene are MRHNA and SNTAGT.

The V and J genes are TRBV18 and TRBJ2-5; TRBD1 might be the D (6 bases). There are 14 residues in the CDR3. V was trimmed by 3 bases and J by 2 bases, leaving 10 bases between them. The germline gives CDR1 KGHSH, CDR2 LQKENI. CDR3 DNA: TGTGCCAGCTCACCGCAGGGGTTTCAAGAGACCCAGTACTTC. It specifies CASSPQGFQETQYF.

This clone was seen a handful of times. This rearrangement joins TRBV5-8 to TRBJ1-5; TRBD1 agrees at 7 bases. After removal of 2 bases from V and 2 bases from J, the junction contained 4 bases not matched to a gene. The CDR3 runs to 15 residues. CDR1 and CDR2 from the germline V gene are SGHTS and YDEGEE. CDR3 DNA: TGTGCCAGCAGCTTACAGGGGTATGGCAATCAGCCCCAGCATTTT. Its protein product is CASSLQGYGNQPQHF.

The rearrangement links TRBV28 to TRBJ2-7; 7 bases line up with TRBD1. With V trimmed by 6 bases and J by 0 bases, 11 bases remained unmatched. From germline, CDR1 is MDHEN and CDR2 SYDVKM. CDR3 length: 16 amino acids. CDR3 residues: CASRPSGGVSSYEQYF. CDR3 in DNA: TGTGCCAGCAGGCCTTCAGGGGGTGTGAGCTCCTACGAGCAGTACTTC.

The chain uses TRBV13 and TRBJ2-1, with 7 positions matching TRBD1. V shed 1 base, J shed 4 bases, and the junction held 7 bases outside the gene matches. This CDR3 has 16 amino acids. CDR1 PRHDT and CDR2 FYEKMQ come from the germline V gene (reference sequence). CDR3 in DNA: TGTGCCAGCAGCTTAGATGAGGGGACAGATTACAATGAGCAGTTCTTC. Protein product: CASSLDEGTDYNEQFF. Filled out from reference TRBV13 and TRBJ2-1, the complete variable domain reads AAGVIQSPRHLIKEKRETATLKCYPIPRHDTVYWYQQGPGQDPQFLISFYEKMQSDKGSIPDRFSAQQFSDYHSELNMSSLELGDSALYFCASSLDEGTDYNEQFFGPGTRLTVL.

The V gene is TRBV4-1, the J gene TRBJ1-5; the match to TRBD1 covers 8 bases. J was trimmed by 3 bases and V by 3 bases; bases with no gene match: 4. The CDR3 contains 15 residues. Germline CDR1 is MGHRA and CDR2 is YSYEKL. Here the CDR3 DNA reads TGCGCCAGCAGCCATGGACAGGGCGTCAATCAGCCCCAGCATTTT. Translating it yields CASSHGQGVNQPQHF.

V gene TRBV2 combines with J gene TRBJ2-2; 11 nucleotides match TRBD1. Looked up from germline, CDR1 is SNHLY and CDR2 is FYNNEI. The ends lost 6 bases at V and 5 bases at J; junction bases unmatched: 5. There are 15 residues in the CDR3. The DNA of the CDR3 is TGTGCCAGCAGCCAGGACAGGGGGCAAACCGGGGAGCTGTTTTTT. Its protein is CASSQDRGQTGELFF. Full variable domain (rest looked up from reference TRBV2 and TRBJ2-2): EPEVTQTPSHQVTQMGQEVILRCVPISNHLYFYWYRQILGQKVEFLVSFYNNEISEKSEIFDDQFSVERPDGSNFTLKIRSTKLEDSAMYFCASSQDRGQTGELFFGEGSRLTVL.

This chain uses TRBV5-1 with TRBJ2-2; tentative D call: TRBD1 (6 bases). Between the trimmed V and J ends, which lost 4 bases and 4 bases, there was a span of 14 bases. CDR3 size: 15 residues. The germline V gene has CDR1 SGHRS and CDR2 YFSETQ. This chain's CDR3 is CASSRTDTTTGELFF. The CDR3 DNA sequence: TGCGCCAGCAGCCGGACAGATACAACCACCGGGGAGCTGTTTTTT.

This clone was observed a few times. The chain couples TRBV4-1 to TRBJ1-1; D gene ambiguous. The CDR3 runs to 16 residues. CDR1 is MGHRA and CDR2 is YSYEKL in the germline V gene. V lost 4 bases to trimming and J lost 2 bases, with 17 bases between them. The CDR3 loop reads CASSPLMGTENTEAFF. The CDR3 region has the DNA TGCGCCAGCAGCCCCCTGATGGGTACAGAAAACACTGAAGCTTTCTTT.

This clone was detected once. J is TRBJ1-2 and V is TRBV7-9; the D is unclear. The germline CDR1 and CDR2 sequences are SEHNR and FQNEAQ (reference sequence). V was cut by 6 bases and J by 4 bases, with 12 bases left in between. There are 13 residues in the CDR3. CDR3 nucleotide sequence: TGTGCCAGCAGTTCAAGCCGTAGCTATGGCTACACCTTC. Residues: CASSSSRSYGYTF. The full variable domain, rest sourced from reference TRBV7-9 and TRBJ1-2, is DTGVSQNPRHKITKRGQNVTFRCDPISEHNRLYWYRQTLGQGPEFLTYFQNEAQLEKSRLLSDRFSAERPKGSFSTLEIQRTEQGDSAMYLCASSSSRSYGYTFGSGTRLTVV.

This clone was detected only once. Written as DNA, the CDR3 is TGTGCCAGCAGTGAGGGAGGCTTCTCTGGAAACACCATATATTTT. As protein: CASSEGGFSGNTIYF. The J gene is TRBJ1-3, the V gene TRBV25-1; D unclear. Trimming cost V 3 bases and J 0 bases, with 9 bases left between them. The CDR3 contains 15 residues. Germline values: CDR1 MGHDK, CDR2 SYGVNS.

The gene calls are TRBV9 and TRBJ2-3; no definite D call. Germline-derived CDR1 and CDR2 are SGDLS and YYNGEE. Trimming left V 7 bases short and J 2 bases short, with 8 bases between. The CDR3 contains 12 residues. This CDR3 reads CASGQNTDTQYF. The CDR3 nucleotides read TGTGCCAGCGGGCAGAACACAGATACGCAGTATTTT.

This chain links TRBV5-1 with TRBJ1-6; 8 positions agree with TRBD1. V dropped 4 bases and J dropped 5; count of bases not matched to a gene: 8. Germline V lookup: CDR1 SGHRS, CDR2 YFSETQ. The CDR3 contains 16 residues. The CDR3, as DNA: TGCGCCAGCAGCCGGACAGGGACATCGGATAATTCACCCCTCCACTTT. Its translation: CASSRTGTSDNSPLHF.

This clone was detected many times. The CDR3 sequence is CASSLGLVGSYGLWETQYF. CDR3 nucleotides: TGTGCCAGCAGTTTAGGTTTGGTCGGCAGCTATGGGCTTTGGGAGACCCAGTACTTC. V is TRBV28 and J is TRBJ2-5, with D hard to call. Trimming removed 2 bases from V and 5 bases from J, with 27 bases in between. This CDR3 has 19 residues. Per germline, CDR1 MDHEN and CDR2 SYDVKM.

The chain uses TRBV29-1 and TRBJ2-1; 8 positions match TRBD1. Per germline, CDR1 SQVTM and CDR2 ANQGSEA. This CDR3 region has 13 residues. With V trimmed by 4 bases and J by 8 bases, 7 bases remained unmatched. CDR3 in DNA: TGCAGCGTTGGTCAGGGGGCGGGCGATGAGCAGTTCTTC. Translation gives CSVGQGAGDEQFF.

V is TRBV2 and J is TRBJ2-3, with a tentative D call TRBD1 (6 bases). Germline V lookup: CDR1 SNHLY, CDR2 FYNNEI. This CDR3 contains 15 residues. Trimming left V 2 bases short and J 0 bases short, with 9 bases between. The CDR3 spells CASSEWTDSTDTQYF. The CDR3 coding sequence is TGTGCCAGCAGTGAATGGACAGATAGCACAGATACGCAGTATTTT.